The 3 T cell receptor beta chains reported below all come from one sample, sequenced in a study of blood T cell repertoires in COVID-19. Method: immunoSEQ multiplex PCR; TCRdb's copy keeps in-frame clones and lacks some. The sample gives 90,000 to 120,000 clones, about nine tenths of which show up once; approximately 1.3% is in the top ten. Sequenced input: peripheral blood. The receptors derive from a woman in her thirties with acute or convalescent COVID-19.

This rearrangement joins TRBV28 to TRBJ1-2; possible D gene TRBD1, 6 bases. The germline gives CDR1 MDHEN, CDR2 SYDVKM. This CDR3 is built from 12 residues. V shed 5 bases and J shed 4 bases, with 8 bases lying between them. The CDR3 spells CASSPRGYGYTF. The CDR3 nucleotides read TGTGCCAGCAGTCCCAGGGGCTATGGCTACACCTTC.

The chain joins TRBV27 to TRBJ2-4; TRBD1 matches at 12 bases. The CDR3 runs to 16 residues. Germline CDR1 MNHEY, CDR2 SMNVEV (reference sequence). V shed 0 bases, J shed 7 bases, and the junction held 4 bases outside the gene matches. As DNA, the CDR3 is TGTGCCAGCAGTTTATCCGGGACAGGGGGCACGAACATTCAGTACTTC. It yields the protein CASSLSGTGGTNIQYF.

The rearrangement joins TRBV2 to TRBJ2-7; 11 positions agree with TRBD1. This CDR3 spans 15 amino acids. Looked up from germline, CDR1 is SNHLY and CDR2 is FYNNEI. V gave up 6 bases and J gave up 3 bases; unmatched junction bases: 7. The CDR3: CASSAGQGASYEQYF. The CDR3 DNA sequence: TGTGCCAGCAGCGCTGGACAGGGGGCAAGCTACGAGCAGTACTTC.